The 17 T cell receptor beta chains presented below share a single source sample, sequenced in a study of Ad26.COV2.S vaccination and SARS-CoV-2 variants. TCRdb's copy holds only in-frame clones and misses some; the assay was immunoSEQ multiplex PCR. The sample shows approximately 250,000 clones, roughly nine tenths of them seen only once. Treatment reported: over 15 received Ad26.COV2.S at low or high dose, single or two shots; a few received placebo; per-sample allocation not given. Repertoires come from day 63 after the first vaccine or placebo injection. Source: peripheral blood, taken in a trial of Ad26.COV2.S vaccine versus placebo. These receptors were obtained from a person between 18 and 65 years old who received the Ad26.COV2.S COVID-19 vaccine or a placebo.

The gene calls are TRBV4-3 and TRBJ2-7; D gene uncertain. CDR1 and CDR2 from the germline V gene are LGHNA and YSLEER. V lost 5 bases and J lost 2, with 13 bases in between. CDR3 size: 14 residues. CDR3 coding DNA: TGCGCCAGCAGCGAGACCCGGGCCCCCTACGAGCAGTACTTC. It is translated as CASSETRAPYEQYF.

The genes are TRBV9 and TRBJ1-4; D gene ambiguous. V was cut by 4 bases and J by 13 bases, with 14 bases left in between. Germline assignment: CDR1 SGDLS and CDR2 YYNGEE. CDR3 length equals 12 residues. CDR3 DNA: TGTGCCAGCAGCACCCGAACAGTATCACTGTTTTTT. As protein: CASSTRTVSLFF. The variable domain in full, with the rest retrieved from reference TRBV9 and TRBJ1-4, is DSGVTQTPKHLITATGQRVTLRCSPRSGDLSVYWYQQSLDQGLQFLIQYYNGEERAKGNILERFSAQQFPDLHSELNLSSLELGDSALYFCASSTRTVSLFFGSGTQLSVL.

The chain links TRBV11-2 to TRBJ2-7; TRBD2 is a possible D gene (6 bases). This CDR3 spans 12 amino acids. V lost 11 bases and J lost 1, with 12 bases in between. Germline-derived CDR1 and CDR2 are SGHAT and FQNNGV. CDR3 amino acids: CAVSGTSYEQYF. Written as DNA, the CDR3 is TGTGCCGTCTCCGGGACTTCCTACGAGCAGTACTTC.

The CDR3: CASSQPPAPNEQFF. The CDR3 bases are TGTGCCAGCTCACAACCCCCGGCCCCCAATGAGCAGTTCTTC. The chain recombines TRBV18 with TRBJ2-1; D gene ambiguous. The CDR3 length is 14 residues. Per germline, CDR1 KGHSH and CDR2 LQKENI. V shed 4 bases and J shed 6 bases, with 13 bases lying between them. Looking up the rest from reference TRBV18 and TRBJ2-1 gives the full variable domain: NAGVMQNPRHLVRRRGQEARLRCSPMKGHSHVYWYRQLPEEGLKFMVYLQKENIIDESGMPKERFSAEFPKEGPSILRIQQVVRGDSAAYFCASSQPPAPNEQFFGPGTRLTVL.

This clone was seen only once. The V gene is TRBV10-3, the J gene TRBJ2-3; 8 bases match TRBD2. Germline trimming cut 3 bases from V and 4 bases from J; bases unmatched to any gene: 3. This CDR3 has 14 amino acids. CDR1 ENHRY and CDR2 SYGVKD come from the germline V gene. The CDR3 DNA reads as TGTGCCATCAGTGAAGCGGGAGCCGCAGATACGCAGTATTTT. Protein: CAISEAGAADTQYF.

The genes are TRBV13 and TRBJ2-5, with TRBD2 matching 7 bases. Germline CDR1 is PRHDT and CDR2 is FYEKMQ (reference sequence). The length of the CDR3 is 16 residues. J gave up 4 bases and V 2 bases, and 10 bases lay outside the gene matches. The CDR3 DNA reads TGTGCCAGCAGCTTACCCGGCGGGGGTTCGGTAGAGACCCAGTACTTC. Amino acid sequence: CASSLPGGGSVETQYF.

This chain uses TRBV7-9 with TRBJ1-4; D not resolved. Germline loops: CDR1 SEHNR, CDR2 FQNEAQ (reference sequence). V dropped 3 bases and J dropped 11 bases, with 10 bases sitting between them. This CDR3 has 12 residues. CDR3 loop: CASSFGLEKLFF. CDR3 coding DNA: TGTGCCAGCAGCTTTGGTCTTGAGAAACTGTTTTTT. The full variable domain, in which reference TRBV7-9 and TRBJ1-4 provide the parts outside the CDR3, is DTGVSQNPRHKITKRGQNVTFRCDPISEHNRLYWYRQTLGQGPEFLTYFQNEAQLEKSRLLSDRFSAERPKGSFSTLEIQRTEQGDSAMYLCASSFGLEKLFFGSGTQLSVL.

The chain couples TRBV19 to TRBJ1-1; possible D gene TRBD1, 5 bases. The length of the CDR3 is 15 residues. The germline CDR1 and CDR2 sequences are LNHDA and SQIVND (reference sequence). Trimming cost V 7 bases and J 1 base, with 16 bases left between them. The CDR3 region has the DNA TGTGCCAGTAAAGGGCAGGGAGGGTGGAACACTGAAGCTTTCTTT. Protein: CASKGQGGWNTEAFF.

This chain uses TRBV11-1 with TRBJ1-5, with D perhaps TRBD1 (6 bases). The germline V gene encodes CDR1 SGHAT and CDR2 FQDESV (reference sequence). This CDR3 region has 14 residues. The V and J ends lost 1 base and 5 bases respectively, with 9 bases between them. The CDR3 DNA follows: TGTGCCAGCAGCTTAGGGGGGCCCCATCAGCCCCAGCATTTT. Translated, it gives CASSLGGPHQPQHF.

This clone was observed many times. The J gene is TRBJ2-2, the V gene TRBV27; TRBD1 or TRBD2 may be the D gene (5 bases each). V lost 0 bases and J 0 bases, leaving 14 bases between the germline ends. The CDR3 covers 18 residues. CDR1 and CDR2 from the germline V gene are MNHEY and SMNVEV (reference sequence). DNA of the CDR3: TGTGCCAGCAGTTTATCTTCAGCGGCAGGGACGAACACCGGGGAGCTGTTTTTT. Translation gives CASSLSSAAGTNTGELFF.

The chain couples TRBV18 to TRBJ2-7; 9 bases map to TRBD1. The CDR3 is made up of 15 amino acids. Germline V CDR1 and CDR2: KGHSH, LQKENI. V was pared by 2 bases and J by 6 bases, with 8 bases of the junction left unmatched. The CDR3 loop is CASSPGTGKGSEQYF. CDR3 nucleotide sequence: TGTGCCAGCTCACCAGGGACAGGGAAGGGTAGCGAGCAGTACTTC.

The chain combines TRBV30 with TRBJ2-3, with a weak D call TRBD2 (5 bases). Germline V gene data show CDR1 as GTSNPN and CDR2 as SVGIG (reference sequence). This CDR3 contains 15 residues. Trimming pared 0 bases from V and 1 base from J, leaving 11 bases between. CDR3 sequence reads: CAWSVSGKGTDTQYF. The DNA of the CDR3 is TGTGCCTGGAGTGTATCGGGGAAGGGCACAGATACGCAGTATTTT.

V and J are TRBV12-5 and TRBJ1-1; possible D gene TRBD1, 5 bases. The germline V and J ends were trimmed by 4 bases and 3 bases, with 18 bases remaining between them. Germline assignment: CDR1 LGHNT and CDR2 FRNRAP. The CDR3 has 16 amino acids. For the CDR3, the DNA is TGTGCTAGTGGTTCGGAGGCCGGGACGGCCGACACTGAAGCTTTCTTT. Its translation is CASGSEAGTADTEAFF. The variable domain in full, with the rest retrieved from reference TRBV12-5 and TRBJ1-1, is DARVTQTPRHKVTEMGQEVTMRCQPILGHNTVFWYRQTMMQGLELLAYFRNRAPLDDSGMPKDRFSAEMPDATLATLKIQPSEPRDSAVYFCASGSEAGTADTEAFFGQGTRLTVV.

J is TRBJ2-2 and V is TRBV19; maybe TRBD2 (6 bases). Trimming removed 2 bases from V and 4 bases from J, with 11 bases in between. CDR3 length equals 15 residues. CDR1 and CDR2 (germline): LNHDA, SQIVND (reference sequence). CDR3 amino acids: CASSIRRESTGELFF. The CDR3 bases are TGTGCCAGTAGTATAAGGAGGGAGAGCACCGGGGAGCTGTTTTTT. Combining the CDR3 with reference TRBV19 and TRBJ2-2 gives the whole variable domain DGGITQSPKYLFRKEGQNVTLSCEQNLNHDAMYWYRQDPGQGLRLIYYSQIVNDFQKGDIAEGYSVSREKKESFPLTVTSAQKNPTAFYLCASSIRRESTGELFFGEGSRLTVL.

The chain joins TRBV6-1 to TRBJ1-3, with TRBD1 as a possible D gene (6 bases). Trimming pared 2 bases from V and 7 bases from J, leaving 18 bases between. Per the germline V gene, CDR1 is MNHNS and CDR2 is SASEGT. The CDR3 is made up of 16 amino acids. The CDR3 region is CASSEMDSLLVNTIYF. CDR3 nucleotides: TGTGCCAGCAGTGAAATGGACAGCCTCTTGGTGAACACCATATATTTT.

The rearrangement links TRBV25-1 to TRBJ2-1; D perhaps matches TRBD2 (6 bases). The CDR3 has 16 amino acids. CDR1 MGHDK and CDR2 SYGVNS come from the germline V gene. V was cut by 0 bases and J by 7 bases, with 16 bases left in between. The CDR3 DNA is TGTGCCAGCAGTGAATACGGGACTCTTCTCGCTAATGAGCAGTTCTTC. This gives the protein CASSEYGTLLANEQFF.

This clone was recorded once. V gene TRBV4-3 combines with J gene TRBJ1-3; D gene ambiguous. Germline CDR1 reads LGHNA; CDR2 reads YSLEER. The CDR3 extends over 15 amino acids. V was clipped by 4 bases and J by 0 bases, with 10 bases between them. The CDR3 region has the DNA TGCGCCAGCAGCCTTACGGGAGACTCTGGAAACACCATATATTTT. Translated: CASSLTGDSGNTIYF.